The next 24 T cell receptor beta chains were all read from a single sample in a study of T cell clonotyping in hematopoietic cell transplantation (dated by TCRdb to about 2021). The library was made by the immunoSEQ multiplex PCR assay. This immuneACCESS table, as held by TCRdb, lists in-frame sequences with V and J called but not all clones. Of the missing ones, under half trace to an unresolved V gene in checked studies; the others have no known cause. The table for this sample lists tens of thousands of clones; approximately 89% of them were counted only once. Approximately 2% of the sample is taken by the ten largest. Sequenced: peripheral blood mononuclear cells. Receptor source: a woman aged 35 to 49 in good health. Some clones in this sample may be carry-over from other donors' samples.

The chain carries TRBV25-1 and TRBJ1-2, with a possible D match to TRBD1 (5 bases). The CDR3 sequence is 12 residues long. Germline V gene lookup returns CDR1 MGHDK and CDR2 SYGVNS. V lost 3 bases and J lost 5, with 7 bases in between. The CDR3 spells CASSDDSYGYTF. In DNA, the CDR3 is TGTGCCAGCAGTGACGACAGTTATGGCTACACCTTC.

The table lists this clone with a count of one. CDR3 sequence: CASSTQGEAFF. CDR3 DNA: TGTGCCAGCAGTACACAGGGGGAAGCTTTCTTT. This sequence joins TRBV2 and TRBJ1-1; 7 bases map to TRBD1. Germline values: CDR1 SNHLY, CDR2 FYNNEI. J was trimmed by 8 bases and V by 5 bases; bases with no gene match: 2. This CDR3 is built from 11 residues.

The chain links TRBV7-3 to TRBJ2-7; D call uncertain. The CDR3 contains 15 residues. Per the germline V gene, CDR1 is SGHTA and CDR2 is FQGTGA. Trimming took 5 bases from V and 4 from J, leaving 18 bases between them. The CDR3 reads CASSPAAGVGYEQYF. The DNA for the CDR3 is TGTGCCAGCAGCCCTGCTGCAGGAGTAGGGTACGAGCAGTACTTC.

V is TRBV28 and J is TRBJ1-4; D is unclear. Deletions cut 9 bases from V and 7 bases from J, with 24 bases between. Germline loops: CDR1 MDHEN, CDR2 SYDVKM. This CDR3 region has 16 residues. The CDR3 DNA sequence: TGTGCCAGTCAACCCCACGACGGGCTCTCCGGTGAAAAACTGTTTTTT. As protein: CASQPHDGLSGEKLFF.

V and J are TRBV28 and TRBJ2-6; D possibly corresponds to TRBD1 (5 bases). With 10 bases removed from V and 2 bases from J, the gap between germline ends came to 9 bases. Per germline, CDR1 MDHEN and CDR2 SYDVKM. This CDR3 comprises 13 residues. This CDR3 is CAIRQTGANVLTF. DNA of the CDR3: TGTGCCATACGACAGACTGGGGCCAACGTCCTGACTTTC.

The V gene is TRBV11-2, the J gene TRBJ2-2; D unclear. Deletions cut 3 bases from V and 6 bases from J, with 5 bases between. CDR3 length equals 12 residues. From germline, CDR1 is SGHAT and CDR2 FQNNGV. CDR3 nucleotides: TGTGCCAGCAGCTTTGTATCCGGGGAGCTGTTTTTT. Protein: CASSFVSGELFF.

CDR3 coding DNA: TGTGCCAGCAGGATATCAACAGGGGGCGACTCTGGCTACACCTTC. It specifies CASRISTGGDSGYTF. This chain uses TRBV28 with TRBJ1-2; 9 bases are a match to TRBD1. Looked up from germline, CDR1 is MDHEN and CDR2 is SYDVKM. After removal of 6 bases from V and 7 bases from J, the junction contained 12 bases not matched to a gene. This CDR3 has 15 residues.

The V call is TRBV30, the J call TRBJ2-3, with 7 bases identical to TRBD1. J gave up 2 bases and V 7 bases, and 9 bases lay outside the gene matches. Germline V gene data show CDR1 as GTSNPN and CDR2 as SVGIG (reference sequence). The CDR3 is made up of 14 amino acids. The CDR3 loop is CASRDSYYTDTQYF. CDR3 DNA: TGTGCCTCTCGGGACAGCTATTACACAGATACGCAGTATTTT.

This clone appeared a single time. This chain connects TRBV27 to TRBJ1-5, with 8 bases matching TRBD1. CDR1 is MNHEY, CDR2 SMNVEV, per germline (reference sequence). V lost 8 bases to trimming and J lost 7 bases; unmatched junction nucleotides: 7. CDR3 length equals 13 residues. As DNA, the CDR3 is TGTGCCAGCGGACAGGACAGGGCCCAGCCCCAGCATTTT. Encoded protein: CASGQDRAQPQHF.

The J gene is TRBJ2-1, the V gene TRBV6-5; 10 nucleotides match TRBD1. Germline assignment: CDR1 MNHEY and CDR2 SVGAGI. Trimming took 2 bases from V and 6 from J; bases not matched to a gene: 4. CDR3 length equals 15 residues. The CDR3 spells CASSYDDRGLNEQFF. The CDR3 DNA sequence: TGTGCCAGCAGTTACGACGACAGGGGGCTCAATGAGCAGTTCTTC.

The chain couples TRBV5-8 to TRBJ2-7; no clear D gene. CDR1 is SGHTS and CDR2 is YDEGEE in the germline V gene. The V end was cut by 1 base, the J end by 11 bases, with 10 bases between. The CDR3 sequence is 11 residues long. CDR3 region: CASSLSPKEYF. In nucleotides, the CDR3 is TGTGCCAGCAGCTTGAGTCCCAAGGAGTACTTC.

V and J are TRBV11-3 and TRBJ2-3; tentatively, D is TRBD2 (6 bases). Germline V gene lookup returns CDR1 SGHNT and CDR2 YENEEA. The CDR3 totals 14 residues. Between the trimmed V and J ends, which lost 0 bases and 4 bases, there was a span of 8 bases. Written as DNA, the CDR3 is TGTGCCAGCAGCTTAGACGGGAGCGCAGATACGCAGTATTTT. This codes for CASSLDGSADTQYF.

V is TRBV19 and J is TRBJ2-3; TRBD2 matches at 10 bases. The CDR3 extends over 14 amino acids. After removal of 5 bases from V and 4 bases from J, the junction contained 3 bases not matched to a gene. Per the germline V gene, CDR1 is LNHDA and CDR2 is SQIVND (reference sequence). CDR3 region: CASSASGSSDTQYF. DNA for the CDR3: TGTGCCAGTAGTGCTAGCGGGAGCTCAGATACGCAGTATTTT.

This clone was recorded only once. V usage is TRBV25-1 and J usage is TRBJ1-4, with D tentatively TRBD1 (5 bases). V lost 1 base and J 7 bases, leaving 10 bases between the germline ends. The germline CDR1 and CDR2 sequences are MGHDK and SYGVNS. This CDR3 has 14 residues. The CDR3 reads CASSESRGAEKLFF. CDR3 nucleotides: TGTGCCAGCAGTGAATCAAGGGGAGCTGAAAAACTGTTTTTT.

As for this clone: In the same sample, other DNA sequences code for this CDR3. The chain links TRBV28 to TRBJ1-2; D ambiguous. The CDR3 runs 12 residues. V was pared by 4 bases and J by 5 bases, with 8 bases between. The germline gives CDR1 MDHEN, CDR2 SYDVKM. In DNA, the CDR3 is TGTGCCAGCAGTTCCGGGGATTATGGCTACACCTTC. Protein: CASSSGDYGYTF.

This rearrangement joins TRBV5-4 to TRBJ2-7; 10 bases are a match to TRBD1. The CDR3 has 15 amino acids. J was trimmed by 5 bases and V by 4 bases; bases with no gene match: 9. The germline gives CDR1 SGHNT, CDR2 YYREEE (reference sequence). Here the CDR3 reads CASSPEGDRGHEQYF. The CDR3 nucleotides read TGTGCCAGCAGCCCGGAGGGGGACAGGGGCCACGAGCAGTACTTC.

The rearrangement joins TRBV4-2 to TRBJ2-5; the match to TRBD1 covers 7 bases. CDR3 length equals 13 residues. Trimming took 8 bases from V and 2 from J; bases not matched to a gene: 5. Germline CDR1 reads LGHNA; CDR2 reads YNFKEQ. For the CDR3, the DNA is TGTGCCAGCGCCCTGACAGGGCAAGAGACCCAGTACTTC. It yields the protein CASALTGQETQYF.

The chain carries TRBV27 and TRBJ2-1, with a weak D call TRBD2 (6 bases). Trimming shortened V by 7 bases and J by 7 bases, and 17 bases separated the two germline ends. The germline V gene has CDR1 MNHEY and CDR2 SMNVEV (reference sequence). The CDR3 contains 14 residues. The chain's CDR3 is CASTPSVAFNEQFF. CDR3 in DNA: TGTGCCAGCACCCCTAGCGTCGCTTTTAATGAGCAGTTCTTC.

This chain connects TRBV6-1 to TRBJ2-3, with D maybe TRBD2 (6 bases). This CDR3 region has 14 residues. Trimming removed 2 bases at V and 4 bases at J, with 10 bases between. Germline loops: CDR1 MNHNS, CDR2 SASEGT. The CDR3: CASSEQGLSDTQYF. The CDR3 DNA is TGTGCCAGCAGTGAACAGGGACTCTCAGATACGCAGTATTTT.

The chain carries TRBV28 and TRBJ1-1; D gene unclear. The CDR3 has 14 amino acids. The germline V and J ends were trimmed by 8 bases and 3 bases, with 16 bases remaining between them. The V gene's germline CDR1 is MDHEN and CDR2 SYDVKM. The CDR3 region is CASGPVRMDTEAFF. The CDR3 coding sequence is TGTGCCAGCGGGCCGGTAAGGATGGACACTGAAGCTTTCTTT.

This clone was counted once. The rearrangement links TRBV14 to TRBJ1-4; D unclear. Germline V gene data show CDR1 as SGHDN and CDR2 as FVKESK. V was clipped by 5 bases and J by 0 bases, with 10 bases between them. The CDR3 spans 15 residues. The CDR3 nucleotides are TGTGCCAGCAGCTCCCAGACTGCAACTAATGAAAAACTGTTTTTT. Its translation is CASSSQTATNEKLFF.

The chain recombines TRBV30 with TRBJ1-2; 9 bases align to TRBD1. The germline gives CDR1 GTSNPN, CDR2 SVGIG (reference sequence). The CDR3 spans 14 residues. The junction had 14 bases not matched to a gene; V was cut back by 7 bases and J by 8 bases. In DNA, the CDR3 is TGTGCCTCCGACTTCGAGGGACAGGGATACGGCTACACCTTC. This sequence encodes CASDFEGQGYGYTF.

The chain has TRBV9 and TRBJ2-7; 7 bases match TRBD1. The V gene's germline CDR1 is SGDLS and CDR2 YYNGEE. This CDR3 is built from 13 residues. The ends lost 0 bases at V and 6 bases at J; junction bases unmatched: 3. CDR3 region: CASSVGTGGEQYF. The CDR3 region has the DNA TGTGCCAGCAGCGTAGGGACAGGAGGCGAGCAGTACTTC.

The chain has TRBV25-1 and TRBJ2-3; TRBD2 is a possible D gene (6 bases). The germline V and J ends were trimmed by 6 bases and 1 base, with 11 bases remaining between them. CDR3 length: 14 residues. Germline V CDR1 and CDR2: MGHDK, SYGVNS. Written as DNA, the CDR3 is TGTGCCAGCAGGGGGGAGGCAGGCACAGATACGCAGTATTTT. This codes for CASRGEAGTDTQYF.